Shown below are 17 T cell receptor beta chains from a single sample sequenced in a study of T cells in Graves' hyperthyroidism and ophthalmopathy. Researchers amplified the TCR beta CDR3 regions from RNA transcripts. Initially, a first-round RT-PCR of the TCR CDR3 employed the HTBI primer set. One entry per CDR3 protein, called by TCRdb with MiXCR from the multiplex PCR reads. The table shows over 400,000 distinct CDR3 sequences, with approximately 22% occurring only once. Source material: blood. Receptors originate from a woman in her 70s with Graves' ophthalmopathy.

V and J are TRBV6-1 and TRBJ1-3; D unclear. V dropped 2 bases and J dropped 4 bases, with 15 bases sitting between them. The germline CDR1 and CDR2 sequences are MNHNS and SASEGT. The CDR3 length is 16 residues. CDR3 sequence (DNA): TGTGCCAGCAGTGAAAAGACGTGGGTGGTCGGAAACACCATATATTTT. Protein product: CASSEKTWVVGNTIYF.

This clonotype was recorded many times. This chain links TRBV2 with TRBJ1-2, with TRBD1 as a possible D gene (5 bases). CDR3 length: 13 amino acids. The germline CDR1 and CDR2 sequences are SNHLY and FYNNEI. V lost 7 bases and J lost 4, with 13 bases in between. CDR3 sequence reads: CASTLGHLYGYTF. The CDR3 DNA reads TGTGCCAGCACCCTTGGACACCTCTATGGCTACACCTTC.

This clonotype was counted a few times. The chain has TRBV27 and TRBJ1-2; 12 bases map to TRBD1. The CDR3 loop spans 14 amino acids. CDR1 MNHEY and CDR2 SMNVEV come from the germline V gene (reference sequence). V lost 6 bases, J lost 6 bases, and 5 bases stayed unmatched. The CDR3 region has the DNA TGTGCCAGCAGAACCGGGACAGGGGGCCATGGCTACACCTTC. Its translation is CASRTGTGGHGYTF.

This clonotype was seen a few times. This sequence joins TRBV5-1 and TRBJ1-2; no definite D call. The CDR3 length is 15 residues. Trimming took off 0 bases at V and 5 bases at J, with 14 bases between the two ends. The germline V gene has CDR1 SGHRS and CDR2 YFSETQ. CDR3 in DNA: TGCGCCAGCAGCTTGGCCCCAGACCTAACTTATGGCTACACCTTC. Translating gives CASSLAPDLTYGYTF.

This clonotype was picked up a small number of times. As DNA, the CDR3 is TGTGCCAGCAGCCGAGGAACTAGCGCAGATACGCAGTATTTT. Amino acid sequence: CASSRGTSADTQYF. The chain recombines TRBV7-3 with TRBJ2-3, with 7 bases aligning to TRBD2. This CDR3 has 14 residues. In germline, CDR1 is SGHTA, CDR2 FQGTGA. The junction had 6 bases not matched to a gene; V was cut back by 5 bases and J by 4 bases.

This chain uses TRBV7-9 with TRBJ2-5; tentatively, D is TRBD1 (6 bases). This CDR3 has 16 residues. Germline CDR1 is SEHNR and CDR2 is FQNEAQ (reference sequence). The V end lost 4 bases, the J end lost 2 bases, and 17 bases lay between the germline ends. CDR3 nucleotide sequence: TGTGCCAGCAGCTCCCTCGGAAGGGGGTTTCAAGAGACCCAGTACTTC. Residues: CASSSLGRGFQETQYF. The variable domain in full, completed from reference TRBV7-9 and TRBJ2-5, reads DTGVSQNPRHKITKRGQNVTFRCDPISEHNRLYWYRQTLGQGPEFLTYFQNEAQLEKSRLLSDRFSAERPKGSFSTLEIQRTEQGDSAMYLCASSSLGRGFQETQYFGPGTRLLVL.

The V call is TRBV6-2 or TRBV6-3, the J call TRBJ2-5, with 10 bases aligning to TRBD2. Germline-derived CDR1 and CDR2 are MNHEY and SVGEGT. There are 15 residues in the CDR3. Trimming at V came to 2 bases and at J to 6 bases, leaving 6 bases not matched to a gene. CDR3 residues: CASSYGTSVEQTQYF. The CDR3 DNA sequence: TGTGCCAGCAGTTACGGGACTAGCGTGGAGCAGACCCAGTACTTC.

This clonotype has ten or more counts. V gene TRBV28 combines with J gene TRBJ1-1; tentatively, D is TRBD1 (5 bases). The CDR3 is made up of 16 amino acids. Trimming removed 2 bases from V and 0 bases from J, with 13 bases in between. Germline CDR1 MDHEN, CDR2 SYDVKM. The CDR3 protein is CASSLAPGGLNTEAFF. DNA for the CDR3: TGTGCCAGCAGTTTAGCCCCGGGGGGGTTGAACACTGAAGCTTTCTTT.

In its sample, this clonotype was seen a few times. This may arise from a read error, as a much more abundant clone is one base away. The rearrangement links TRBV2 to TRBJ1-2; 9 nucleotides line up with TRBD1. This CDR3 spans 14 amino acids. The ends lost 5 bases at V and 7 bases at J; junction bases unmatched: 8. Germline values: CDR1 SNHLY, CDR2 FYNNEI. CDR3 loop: CASSNSQGACGYTF. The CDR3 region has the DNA TGTGCCAGCAGTAACTCACAGGGGGCTTGTGGCTACACCTTC. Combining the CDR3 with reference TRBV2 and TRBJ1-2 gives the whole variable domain EPEVTQTPSHQVTQMGQEVILRCVPISNHLYFYWYRQILGQKVEFLVSFYNNEISEKSEIFDDQFSVERPDGSNFTLKIRSTKLEDSAMYFCASSNSQGACGYTFGSGTRLTVV.

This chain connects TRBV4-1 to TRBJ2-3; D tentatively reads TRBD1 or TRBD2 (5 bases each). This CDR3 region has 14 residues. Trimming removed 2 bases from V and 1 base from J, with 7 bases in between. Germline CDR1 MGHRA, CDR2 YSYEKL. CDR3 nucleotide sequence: TGCGCCAGCAGCCAACGAGGGGGCACAGATACGCAGTATTTT. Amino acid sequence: CASSQRGGTDTQYF.

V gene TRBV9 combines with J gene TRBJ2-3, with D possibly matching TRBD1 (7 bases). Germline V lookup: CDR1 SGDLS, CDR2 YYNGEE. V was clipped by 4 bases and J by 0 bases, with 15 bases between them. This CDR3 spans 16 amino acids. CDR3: CASSSRGDSSTDTQYF. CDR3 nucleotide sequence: TGTGCCAGCAGCTCCAGGGGGGATTCTAGCACAGATACGCAGTATTTT.

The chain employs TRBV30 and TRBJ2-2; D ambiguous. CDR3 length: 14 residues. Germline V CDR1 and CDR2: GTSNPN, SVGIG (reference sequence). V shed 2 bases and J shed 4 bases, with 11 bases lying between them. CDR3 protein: CAWSTGRSTGELFF. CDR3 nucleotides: TGTGCCTGGAGTACTGGACGCAGCACCGGGGAGCTGTTTTTT.

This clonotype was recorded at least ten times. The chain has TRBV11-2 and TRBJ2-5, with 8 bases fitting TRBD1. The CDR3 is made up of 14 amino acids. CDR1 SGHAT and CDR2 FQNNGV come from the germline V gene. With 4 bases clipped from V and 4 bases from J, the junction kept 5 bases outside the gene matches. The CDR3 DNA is TGTGCCAGCAGCTCGGACAGGGTTGGAGAGACCCAGTACTTC. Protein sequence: CASSSDRVGETQYF.

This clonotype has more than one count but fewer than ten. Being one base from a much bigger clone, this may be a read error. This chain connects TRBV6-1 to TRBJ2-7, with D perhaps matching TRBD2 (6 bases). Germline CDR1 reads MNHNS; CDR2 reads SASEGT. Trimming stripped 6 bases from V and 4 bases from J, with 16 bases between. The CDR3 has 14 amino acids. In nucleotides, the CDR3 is TGTGCCAGCAGGACCATGGCGGGACGGTACGAGCAGTACTTC. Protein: CASRTMAGRYEQYF.

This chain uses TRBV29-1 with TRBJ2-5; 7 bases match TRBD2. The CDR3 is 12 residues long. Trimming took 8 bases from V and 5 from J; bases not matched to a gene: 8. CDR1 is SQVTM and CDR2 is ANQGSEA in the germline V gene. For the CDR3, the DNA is TGCAGCTCTGCGGGAGCTTCGGAGACCCAGTACTTC. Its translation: CSSAGASETQYF.

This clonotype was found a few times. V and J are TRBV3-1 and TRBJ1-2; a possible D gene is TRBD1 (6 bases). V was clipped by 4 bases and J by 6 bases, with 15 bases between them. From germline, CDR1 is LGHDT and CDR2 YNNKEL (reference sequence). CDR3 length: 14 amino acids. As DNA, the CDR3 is TGTGCCAGCAGCCTAAGGGGGGGGGAGCATGGCTACACCTTC. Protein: CASSLRGGEHGYTF.

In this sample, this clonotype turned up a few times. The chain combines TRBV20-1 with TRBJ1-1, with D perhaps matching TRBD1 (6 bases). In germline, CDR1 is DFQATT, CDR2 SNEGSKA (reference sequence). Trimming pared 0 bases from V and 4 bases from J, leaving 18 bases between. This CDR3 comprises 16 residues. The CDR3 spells CSARDQGNMVGTEAFF. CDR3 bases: TGCAGTGCTAGAGATCAGGGGAACATGGTAGGCACTGAAGCTTTCTTT.